This passage covers 22 T cell receptor beta chains from one sample sequenced in a study of post-analysis software for immune sequencing data. General study findings and limits: With TRBV5-6, TRBV5-1 and TRBV20-1 included, about five TRBV segments were more frequent in patients than in controls.

No antigen has been identified for these receptors. Each TCR beta cDNA library carried unique molecular identifiers. TCRdb ran MiXCR on the PCR reads and lists one entry per CDR3 protein. The sample carries 400,000 to 500,000 distinct CDR3 sequences, 39% recorded once. The sequenced material came from blood. Receptors originate from a girl aged 2 to 9 with multiple sclerosis.

The chain carries TRBV21-1 and TRBJ1-4. TRBV21-1 has pseudogene status. The CDR3 runs to 12 residues. The CDR3 region has the DNA TGTGCCAGCAGCAACTTAGAAGAAAAACTGTTTTTT. This translates into CASSNLEEKLFF.

This clonotype was detected only a few times. This chain uses TRBV5-1 with TRBJ2-7; unclear D gene. The length of the CDR3 is 14 residues. Germline CDR1 reads SGHRS; CDR2 reads YFSETQ. V shed 0 bases and J shed 2 bases, with 9 bases lying between them. In DNA, the CDR3 is TGCGCCAGCAGCTTGGCCGGAAACACCTACGAGCAGTACTTC. Residues: CASSLAGNTYEQYF.

There are a few counts of this clonotype. The rearrangement joins TRBV7-2 to TRBJ2-7; tentatively, D is TRBD1 or TRBD2 (5 bases each). Germline CDR1 SGHTA, CDR2 FQGNSA. CDR3 length: 15 residues. Trimming removed 5 bases at V and 0 bases at J, with 14 bases between. The CDR3 protein is CASSPLGPSSYEQYF. CDR3 coding DNA: TGTGCCAGCAGCCCGCTGGGACCGAGCTCCTACGAGCAGTACTTC.

The chain carries TRBV7-2 and TRBJ1-5; D not resolved. V lost 2 bases and J 7 bases, leaving 6 bases between the germline ends. The CDR3 sequence is 12 residues long. Germline V gene lookup returns CDR1 SGHTA and CDR2 FQGNSA. This CDR3 is CASSLWPQPQHF. The CDR3 bases are TGTGCCAGCAGCTTATGGCCCCAGCCCCAGCATTTT.

This clonotype was recorded a few times. This chain connects TRBV28 to TRBJ2-5; D is uncertain. The end of the DNA is better explained by TRBJ2-7, so the J call may be wrong. CDR1 MDHEN and CDR2 SYDVKM come from the germline V gene. The CDR3 consists of 14 residues. This CDR3 is CASSLVPRHNEQYF. The CDR3 nucleotides are TGTGCCAGCAGTTTAGTACCCCGGCACAACGAGCAGTACTTC.

This clonotype turned up a few times. V and J are TRBV20-1 and TRBJ2-3, with TRBD2 identical over 9 bases. Trimming took 2 bases from V and 6 from J; bases not matched to a gene: 15. CDR3 length: 17 residues. Germline V gene lookup returns CDR1 DFQATT and CDR2 SNEGSKA (reference sequence). Written as DNA, the CDR3 is TGCAGTGCTAGATACACTCATAGCGGGAGCCGTCGCGATACGCAGTATTTT. Protein product: CSARYTHSGSRRDTQYF.

This clonotype was picked up a small number of times. The chain links TRBV15 to TRBJ2-5; no definite D call. Germline V lookup: CDR1 LNHNV, CDR2 YYDKDF (reference sequence). CDR3 size: 14 residues. V was cut by 0 bases and J by 3 bases, with 8 bases left in between. CDR3 DNA: TGTGCCACCAGCAGAGATACGTCGGAAGAGACCCAGTACTTC. Amino acid sequence: CATSRDTSEETQYF.

In regard to this clonotype: At one end the junction does not follow the germline gene, possibly because of a read error. The chain joins TRBV29-1 to TRBJ2-5; no clear D. Germline V gene sequence: CDR1 SQVTM, CDR2 ANQGSEA. The CDR3 runs to 12 residues. CDR3 loop: CSVRFANVTQDF. CDR3 nucleotide sequence: TGCAGCGTTAGATTTGCCAATGTGACCCAGGACTTC.

There are a few counts of this clonotype. The chain links TRBV6-4 to TRBJ2-5, with TRBD2 matching 7 bases. J was trimmed by 3 bases and V by 9 bases; bases with no gene match: 4. The CDR3 totals 12 residues. Germline lookup yields CDR1 MRHNA and CDR2 SNTAGT. The CDR3 loop is CARGLDKETQYF. The CDR3 coding sequence is TGTGCCAGAGGACTAGACAAAGAGACCCAGTACTTC.

V gene TRBV29-1 combines with J gene TRBJ2-1, with D unresolved. The CDR3 is made up of 12 amino acids. Trimming pared 8 bases from V and 6 bases from J, leaving 14 bases between. Germline CDR1 reads SQVTM; CDR2 reads ANQGSEA. The CDR3 nucleotides are TGCAGCATTACTCCCCAGGCCAATGAGCAGTTCTTC. Its translation is CSITPQANEQFF.

This clonotype was found a few times. The rearrangement joins TRBV9 to TRBJ1-1; possible D gene TRBD1, 6 bases. With 3 bases removed from V and 6 bases from J, the gap between germline ends came to 15 bases. Germline loops: CDR1 SGDLS, CDR2 YYNGEE. This CDR3 is 14 amino acids long. The CDR3 sequence: CASSGNRDLAEAFF. CDR3 DNA: TGTGCCAGCAGCGGTAACAGGGATCTAGCTGAAGCTTTCTTT.

The chain recombines TRBV18 with TRBJ2-7, with D perhaps matching TRBD2 (7 bases). The germline V gene has CDR1 KGHSH and CDR2 LQKENI. There are 14 residues in the CDR3. Trimming shortened V by 0 bases and J by 6 bases, and 12 bases separated the two germline ends. CDR3 DNA sequence: TGTGCCAGCTCACCACCGACGGGGGGCAGCGAGCAGTACTTC. Translating gives CASSPPTGGSEQYF. Using reference TRBV18 and TRBJ2-7 for the parts outside the CDR3, the full variable domain is NAGVMQNPRHLVRRRGQEARLRCSPMKGHSHVYWYRQLPEEGLKFMVYLQKENIIDESGMPKERFSAEFPKEGPSILRIQQVVRGDSAAYFCASSPPTGGSEQYFGPGTRLTVT.

There are a few counts of this clonotype. The chain links TRBV4-3 to TRBJ2-5, with no clear D. CDR3 length: 16 residues. The V end lost 0 bases, the J end lost 6 bases, and 17 bases lay between the germline ends. Germline CDR1 LGHNA, CDR2 YSLEER. The CDR3 reads CASSQDLGPEMKTQYF. Here the CDR3 DNA reads TGCGCCAGCAGCCAAGATCTGGGCCCGGAGATGAAGACCCAGTACTTC.

Here the CDR3 reads CSARRAIPTNTEAFF. Here the CDR3 DNA reads TGCAGTGCTAGGAGGGCCATACCGACGAACACTGAAGCTTTCTTT. This sequence joins TRBV20-1 and TRBJ1-1; the D is unclear. Trimming took 3 bases from V and 1 from J, leaving 15 bases between them. The CDR3 extends over 15 amino acids. Germline-derived CDR1 and CDR2 are DFQATT and SNEGSKA (reference sequence).

This clonotype was recorded a few times. The chain uses TRBV7-2 and TRBJ2-1; D is possibly TRBD2 (5 bases). The germline gives CDR1 SGHTA, CDR2 FQGNSA. The CDR3 contains 14 residues. The V end was cut by 4 bases, the J end by 3 bases, with 10 bases between. CDR3 coding DNA: TGTGCCAGCAGCTGGACCGCGGGCTACAATGAGCAGTTCTTC. Its translation is CASSWTAGYNEQFF.

This clonotype was seen a few times. The chain joins TRBV12-3 or TRBV12-4 to TRBJ2-1, with TRBD2 identical over 7 bases. With 3 bases clipped from V and 8 bases from J, the junction kept 10 bases outside the gene matches. The CDR3 extends over 15 amino acids. In nucleotides, the CDR3 is TGTGCCAGCAGTTTTGGCGGGAGTCTGGGCTATGAGCAGTTCTTC. This codes for CASSFGGSLGYEQFF.

This clonotype was observed a few times. The chain couples TRBV5-1 to TRBJ1-2, with D uncertain. V lost 4 bases and J 8 bases, leaving 15 bases between the germline ends. Per the germline V gene, CDR1 is SGHRS and CDR2 is YFSETQ. The CDR3 is 13 amino acids. This chain's CDR3 is CASSPDGDVGYTF. The CDR3 DNA reads as TGCGCCAGCAGCCCCGACGGCGATGTGGGCTACACCTTC.

This clonotype was detected only a few times. The rearrangement links TRBV12-3 or TRBV12-4 to TRBJ2-7; TRBD2 matches 13 bases. J was trimmed by 4 bases and V by 3 bases; bases with no gene match: 12. The CDR3 sequence is 18 residues long. The DNA for the CDR3 is TGTGCCAGCAGTTTCCGACTAGCGGGGGGTCACGATACATACGAGCAGTACTTC. The encoded protein is CASSFRLAGGHDTYEQYF.

The chain combines TRBV6-5 with TRBJ1-2; 9 bases map to TRBD1. The CDR3 contains 16 residues. V shed 1 base, J shed 4 bases, and the junction held 7 bases outside the gene matches. The germline V gene has CDR1 MNHEY and CDR2 SVGAGI. The CDR3 nucleotides read TGTGCCAGCAGTTACTTCGGACAGGGGTCGGTCTATGGCTACACCTTC. Amino acids: CASSYFGQGSVYGYTF.

This clonotype was observed once. This sequence joins TRBV6-4 and TRBJ2-5; D tentatively fits TRBD1 or TRBD2 (5 bases each). The V gene's germline CDR1 is MRHNA and CDR2 SNTAGT. The CDR3 extends over 15 amino acids. The V and J ends lost 0 bases and 4 bases respectively, with 12 bases between them. The CDR3 DNA sequence: TGTGCCAGCAGTGACTCAGGGACGCCCGGAGAGACCCAGTACTTC. Its protein is CASSDSGTPGETQYF.

This clonotype was seen a few times. The chain links TRBV5-1 to TRBJ2-7; weak D call: TRBD2 (5 bases). Trimming shortened V by 4 bases and J by 3 bases, and 17 bases separated the two germline ends. The V gene's germline CDR1 is SGHRS and CDR2 YFSETQ. CDR3 size: 15 residues. The CDR3 DNA reads as TGCGCCAGCAGCGGACTGACTGATTCAGTCTACGAGCAGTACTTC. This encodes CASSGLTDSVYEQYF.

This sequence joins TRBV14 and TRBJ1-2; 8 bases fit TRBD1. V trimming: 4 bases; J trimming: 6 bases; junction bases outside the gene matches: 4. This CDR3 has 13 residues. CDR1 and CDR2 from the germline V gene are SGHDN and FVKESK. CDR3 coding DNA: TGTGCCAGCAGCCCGGGACAGGATCATGGCTACACCTTC. Translation: CASSPGQDHGYTF.